Below, 14 T cell receptor beta chains from the same sample are listed, as sequenced in a study of cytomegalovirus exposure and HLA in healthy donors listed by TCRdb under 2017. The library came from the immunoSEQ multiplex PCR assay. The multiplex PCR relied on a mix of 60 forward primers for TCR Vbeta segments and 13 reverse primers for TCR Jbeta segments. TCRdb took this table from immuneACCESS and kept in-frame rearrangements with V and J called. Such tables lack part of the clones; where checked against another copy, unresolved V genes explain under half of the gap, and the rest is unexplained. Per the sample table, the count is around 51,000 clones. Around 2% of the sample is taken by the ten largest. Sequenced input: PBMCs. Every receptor here comes from a woman in her thirties or forties in good health and CMV-seronegative.

As regards this clone: The same CDR3 is also encoded by other DNA sequences in this sample. The chain links TRBV5-1 to TRBJ1-4; perhaps TRBD1 as D (6 bases). The germline V gene has CDR1 SGHRS and CDR2 YFSETQ. This CDR3 is built from 14 residues. Deletions cut 2 bases from V and 5 bases from J, with 10 bases between. The CDR3 reads CASSFGQTNEKLFF. Here the CDR3 DNA reads TGCGCCAGCAGCTTCGGACAGACGAATGAAAAACTGTTTTTT.

The chain links TRBV29-1 to TRBJ1-1; D may be TRBD1 (5 bases). Per germline, CDR1 SQVTM and CDR2 ANQGSEA. Trimming pared 5 bases from V and 1 base from J, leaving 11 bases between. The CDR3 runs to 13 residues. The CDR3 here is CSVYNQGNTEAFF. CDR3 nucleotides: TGCAGCGTTTATAATCAGGGGAACACTGAAGCTTTCTTT.

The genes are TRBV4-1 and TRBJ2-7, with 9 positions matching TRBD2. V was pared by 4 bases and J by 5 bases, with 9 bases of the junction left unmatched. The CDR3 has 15 residues. Germline V lookup: CDR1 MGHRA, CDR2 YSYEKL. Here the CDR3 DNA reads TGCGCCAGCAGCCGGGGAGCGGGAGGTATCGACGAGCAGTACTTC. As protein: CASSRGAGGIDEQYF.

The DNA of the CDR3 is TGTGCCAGCGCCTTGGGACAGGGACTCGCAGATACGCAGTATTTT. Protein: CASALGQGLADTQYF. This chain uses TRBV2 with TRBJ2-3; 9 bases fit TRBD1. Germline lookup yields CDR1 SNHLY and CDR2 FYNNEI. The V segment lost 8 bases and the J segment 4 bases; nucleotides outside the gene matches: 10. This CDR3 has 15 residues.

The V call is TRBV5-4, the J call TRBJ2-3, with 9 bases aligning to TRBD1. CDR1 is SGHNT and CDR2 is YYREEE in the germline V gene (reference sequence). Trimming at V came to 0 bases and at J to 6 bases, leaving 11 bases not matched to a gene. The CDR3 length is 17 residues. CDR3 amino acids: CASSLERGGQGMDTQYF. The CDR3 coding sequence is TGTGCCAGCAGCTTGGAGCGCGGGGGACAGGGAATGGATACGCAGTATTTT.

V and J are TRBV9 and TRBJ2-5; D might be TRBD2 (6 bases). The V end was cut by 0 bases, the J end by 4 bases, with 10 bases between. Germline loops: CDR1 SGDLS, CDR2 YYNGEE. The CDR3 length is 14 residues. The chain's CDR3 is CASSVGLGGETQYF. The CDR3 DNA follows: TGTGCCAGCAGCGTAGGTCTCGGGGGAGAGACCCAGTACTTC.

The chain links TRBV9 to TRBJ1-2, with a possible D match to TRBD1 (5 bases). CDR1 is SGDLS and CDR2 is YYNGEE in the germline V gene. V gave up 2 bases and J gave up 8 bases, with 16 bases separating them. The CDR3 length is 14 residues. The CDR3 coding sequence is TGTGCCAGCAGCGTGGGGGGAGGATCAGTAGGCTACACCTTC. This encodes CASSVGGGSVGYTF.

J is TRBJ1-5 and V is TRBV4-2; D ambiguous. The CDR3 contains 13 residues. Per the germline V gene, CDR1 is LGHNA and CDR2 is YNFKEQ. V lost 4 bases to trimming and J lost 5 bases, with 9 bases between them. Here the CDR3 DNA reads TGTGCCAGCAGCCCGCAGAAAGATCAGCCCCAGCATTTT. This translates into CASSPQKDQPQHF.

The chain is built from TRBV4-3 and TRBJ1-2, with 8 bases matching TRBD1. The junction had 3 bases not matched to a gene; V was cut back by 2 bases and J by 1 base. The CDR3 covers 15 residues. Looked up from germline, CDR1 is LGHNA and CDR2 is YSLEER. In nucleotides, the CDR3 is TGCGCCAGCAGCCAAAGGACAGGGAGTAACTATGGCTACACCTTC. It encodes CASSQRTGSNYGYTF.

The V gene is TRBV5-1, the J gene TRBJ2-3; a weak D match, TRBD2 (6 bases). Looked up from germline, CDR1 is SGHRS and CDR2 is YFSETQ. There are 15 residues in the CDR3. Trimming took 0 bases from V and 3 from J, leaving 11 bases between them. The CDR3 loop is CASSLDGRETDTQYF. As DNA, the CDR3 is TGCGCCAGCAGCTTGGACGGGAGAGAAACAGATACGCAGTATTTT.

The V gene is TRBV4-2, the J gene TRBJ2-2; weak D call: TRBD1 (5 bases). The CDR3 contains 17 residues. The ends were cut back, 11 bases at V and 3 bases at J, with 25 bases in the middle. In germline, CDR1 is LGHNA, CDR2 YNFKEQ. In DNA, the CDR3 is TGTGCCGCCAGCCATGAACCACCCAGGGCGGACACCGGGGAGCTGTTTTTT. Translation gives CAASHEPPRADTGELFF.

The chain joins TRBV5-1 to TRBJ2-3, with D tentatively TRBD1 (5 bases). The CDR3 is made up of 15 amino acids. Germline CDR1 SGHRS, CDR2 YFSETQ. The V end was cut by 3 bases, the J end by 2 bases, with 13 bases between. CDR3 sequence reads: CASSSRTSYTDTQYF. The CDR3 region has the DNA TGCGCCAGCAGCTCCCGGACAAGCTACACAGATACGCAGTATTTT.

DNA for the CDR3: TGCGCCAGCAGCTTAGGTCAACAGGGGATAGGAGAGACCCAGTACTTC. As protein: CASSLGQQGIGETQYF. This chain connects TRBV5-1 to TRBJ2-5; TRBD1 agrees at 7 bases. CDR3 length: 16 residues. CDR1 is SGHRS, CDR2 YFSETQ, per germline. V shed 2 bases and J 4 bases; nucleotides not matched to a gene: 11.

The chain couples TRBV28 to TRBJ2-7; 7 bases align to TRBD1. The CDR3 extends over 13 amino acids. Germline values: CDR1 MDHEN, CDR2 SYDVKM. V was pared by 6 bases and J by 3 bases, with 5 bases of the junction left unmatched. The CDR3 sequence is CASSPGQDYEQYF. CDR3 nucleotides: TGTGCCAGCAGCCCTGGACAGGACTACGAGCAGTACTTC.